The source of this TCR beta chain is a study of blood T cells in healthy people across ages. General study results and limits: Naive and antigen-experienced cells were not separated, limiting conclusive comparison. Naive T cell percentage strongly correlated with TCR beta diversity.

Per germline, CDR1 DFQATT and CDR2 SNEGSKA (reference sequence). There are 13 residues in the CDR3. The V end lost 1 base, the J end lost 5 bases, and 11 bases lay between the germline ends. A second PCR of about 7 to 12 cycles used a sample-barcoded 5' primer and a J-beta primer mix. MiXCR, run by TCRdb on the 5' RACE reads, gives a single entry per CDR3 protein. The sample comprises about 1.8 million distinct CDR3 sequences, roughly 52% of which are singletons, and around 2.1% rests with the top ten. This clonotype was detected only a few times. What it binds is unknown. This TCR derives from a woman aged 40 to 50 in good health. V gene TRBV20-1 combines with J gene TRBJ2-5; D is unclear. The sample was blood. DNA of the CDR3: TGCAGTGCTAGAGGGGCATCATGGGAGACCCAGTACTTC. This translates into CSARGASWETQYF.